Below, 21 T cell receptor beta chains from the same sample are listed, as sequenced in a study of CD4+ T cells in melanoma. Repertoires were generated with immunoSEQ multiplex PCR, while TCRdb's copy carries only in-frame clones and drops some. The sample has more than 15,000 clones, approximately 76% seen once; the top ten hold about an eighth. The material sequenced was cells from a culture (not recorded whether cultured in vitro). The receptors derive from a human donor with melanoma.

This chain uses TRBV2 with TRBJ1-4, with D maybe TRBD1 (6 bases). V lost 5 bases and J 0 bases, leaving 10 bases between the germline ends. The germline V gene has CDR1 SNHLY and CDR2 FYNNEI. The CDR3 is 15 amino acids. In DNA form, the CDR3 reads TGTGCCAGCAGTCCTCAGGGGACAACTAATGAAAAACTGTTTTTT. It translates to CASSPQGTTNEKLFF.

The rearrangement uses TRBV5-1 and TRBJ2-5, with 8 bases lining up with TRBD2. Germline V lookup: CDR1 SGHRS, CDR2 YFSETQ. This CDR3 region has 18 residues. The trim removed 4 bases at V and 6 bases at J, leaving 20 bases unmatched. The CDR3 spells CASSPQPAGAALRKTQYF. For the CDR3, the DNA is TGCGCCAGCAGCCCCCAACCAGCGGGGGCCGCCCTTAGGAAGACCCAGTACTTC.

This clone was observed a single time. The rearrangement joins TRBV4-1 to TRBJ1-2; D gene uncertain. Deletions cut 0 bases from V and 4 bases from J, with 12 bases between. The CDR3 contains 15 residues. Germline V gene data show CDR1 as MGHRA and CDR2 as YSYEKL. The CDR3 sequence: CASSQDEAGTYGYTF. The CDR3 DNA follows: TGCGCCAGCAGCCAAGATGAGGCAGGTACCTATGGCTACACCTTC.

The chain links TRBV7-3 to TRBJ1-1; TRBD1 might be the D (5 bases). Germline lookup yields CDR1 SGHTA and CDR2 FQGTGA. The CDR3 consists of 13 residues. Trimming removed 3 bases at V and 3 bases at J, with 8 bases between. In nucleotides, the CDR3 is TGTGCCAGCAGCTTGTCAGGGTACACTGAAGCTTTCTTT. The encoded protein is CASSLSGYTEAFF.

V usage is TRBV11-2 and J usage is TRBJ2-3; weak D call: TRBD2 (6 bases). Germline V lookup: CDR1 SGHAT, CDR2 FQNNGV. The V gene lost 1 base and the J gene lost 2 bases, with 10 bases spanning the gap. The CDR3 runs 15 residues. CDR3 residues: CASSLGASATDTQYF. The CDR3 region has the DNA TGTGCCAGCAGCTTAGGGGCTAGCGCCACAGATACGCAGTATTTT.

On this clone itself: The junction departs from germline at one end; a sequencing error may be responsible. The gene calls are TRBV11-2 and TRBJ1-1, with D perhaps matching TRBD1 (6 bases). The CDR3 covers 14 residues. Germline CDR1 is SGHAT and CDR2 is FQNNGV. The CDR3 sequence is CANSLGGRGAEAFF. The CDR3 DNA reads TGTGCCAACAGCTTAGGGGGGCGCGGCGCTGAAGCTTTCTTT.

This sequence joins TRBV6-1 and TRBJ2-1; the D is unclear. Germline V CDR1 and CDR2: MNHNS, SASEGT. V lost 4 bases, J lost 4 bases, and 5 bases lay in between. The CDR3 is 12 amino acids. The CDR3 DNA is TGTGCCAGCAGTGGTGGTTACAATGAGCAGTTCTTC. Translating it yields CASSGGYNEQFF.

J is TRBJ2-7 and V is TRBV2; possibly TRBD1 or TRBD2 for D (6 bases each). The V end lost 3 bases, the J end lost 1 base, and 16 bases lay between the germline ends. The CDR3 extends over 16 amino acids. Germline V gives CDR1 SNHLY, CDR2 FYNNEI. In nucleotides, the CDR3 is TGTGCCAGCAGTGAGTCACGCGGGACATGGTCCTACGAGCAGTACTTC. This sequence encodes CASSESRGTWSYEQYF.

This clone has just a few counts. The chain couples TRBV7-9 to TRBJ2-3; 8 bases map to TRBD2. The CDR3 length is 16 residues. With 5 bases clipped from V and 0 bases from J, the junction kept 7 bases outside the gene matches. Looked up from germline, CDR1 is SEHNR and CDR2 is FQNEAQ (reference sequence). CDR3 nucleotides: TGTGCCAGCAGCCCTGACCGCGGGGGGAGCACAGATACGCAGTATTTT. Encoded protein: CASSPDRGGSTDTQYF.

This clone is judged medium-sized. The chain links TRBV7-3 to TRBJ1-2, with D hard to call. This CDR3 is built from 13 residues. Germline loops: CDR1 SGHTA, CDR2 FQGTGA. V was pared by 3 bases and J by 0 bases, with 5 bases between. CDR3 in amino acids: CASSFLANYGYTF. DNA of the CDR3: TGTGCCAGCAGCTTTTTGGCTAACTATGGCTACACCTTC.

The genes are TRBV6-1 and TRBJ1-1, with D hard to call. Germline V gene data show CDR1 as MNHNS and CDR2 as SASEGT. Trimming shortened V by 3 bases and J by 10 bases, and 9 bases separated the two germline ends. The CDR3 totals 11 residues. The CDR3 DNA follows: TGTGCCAGCAGTGAGGAGTTGCGAGCTTTCTTT. It codes for CASSEELRAFF.

The chain employs TRBV7-2 and TRBJ2-7; 9 bases align to TRBD1. J gave up 3 bases and V 3 bases, and 6 bases lay outside the gene matches. The CDR3 is 15 amino acids. CDR1 is SGHTA and CDR2 is FQGNSA in the germline V gene. This CDR3 is CASSFVGQGLYEQYF. CDR3 DNA: TGTGCCAGCAGCTTTGTAGGACAGGGGCTCTACGAGCAGTACTTC.

The J gene is TRBJ1-6, the V gene TRBV7-9; 12 nucleotides align to TRBD1. The CDR3 is 15 residues long. In germline, CDR1 is SEHNR, CDR2 FQNEAQ (reference sequence). Germline trimming cut 5 bases from V and 11 bases from J; bases unmatched to any gene: 7. The chain's CDR3 is CASSREGQGATPLHF. CDR3 nucleotide sequence: TGTGCCAGCAGCAGGGAGGGACAGGGGGCTACACCCCTCCACTTT. Drawing the rest from reference TRBV7-9 and TRBJ1-6, the complete variable domain is DTGVSQNPRHKITKRGQNVTFRCDPISEHNRLYWYRQTLGQGPEFLTYFQNEAQLEKSRLLSDRFSAERPKGSFSTLEIQRTEQGDSAMYLCASSREGQGATPLHFGNGTRLTVT.

The V gene is TRBV10-3, the J gene TRBJ1-5; no reliable D call. This CDR3 has 12 residues. V was shortened by 2 bases and J by 3 bases, with 2 bases between the two germline ends. Germline V CDR1 and CDR2: ENHRY, SYGVKD. This CDR3 is CAISENNQPQHF. DNA of the CDR3: TGTGCCATCAGTGAGAACAATCAGCCCCAGCATTTT.

The V gene is TRBV23-1, the J gene TRBJ1-1; TRBD1 aligns across 7 bases. TRBV23-1 is annotated as an ORF whose role is uncertain. There are 15 residues in the CDR3. Unmatched junction bases numbered 10, after V lost 8 bases and J lost 1 base. The CDR3 is CASDRRGIGNTEAFF. The CDR3, as DNA: TGCGCCAGCGATCGCAGGGGGATCGGGAACACTGAAGCTTTCTTT.

The chain combines TRBV2 with TRBJ2-7; tentative D call: TRBD1 (5 bases). CDR3 length: 15 amino acids. CDR1 SNHLY and CDR2 FYNNEI come from the germline V gene. V lost 3 bases, J lost 3 bases, and 15 bases lay in between. The CDR3 bases are TGTGCCAGCAGTGACCTCTCAGGGTTGGACTACGAGCAGTACTTC. Its protein product is CASSDLSGLDYEQYF.

This rearrangement joins TRBV6-5 to TRBJ2-2; D remains ambiguous. Trimming left V 4 bases short and J 5 bases short, with 8 bases between. The CDR3 has 13 amino acids. Germline V gives CDR1 MNHEY, CDR2 SVGAGI. The DNA of the CDR3 is TGTGCCAGCAGTTTGCCGGGTACCGGGGAGCTGTTTTTT. Translation gives CASSLPGTGELFF.

The J gene is TRBJ2-1, the V gene TRBV7-8; 9 nucleotides agree with TRBD1. V lost 1 base, J lost 10 bases, and 11 bases stayed unmatched. In germline, CDR1 is SGHVS, CDR2 FQNEAQ. The CDR3 consists of 16 residues. DNA of the CDR3: TGTGCCAGCAGCTTAGGGGGACAGGGAAGGTCCAGGGAGCAGTTCTTC. It is translated as CASSLGGQGRSREQFF.

This chain joins TRBV4-1 and TRBJ2-6; 10 bases map to TRBD2. This CDR3 spans 21 amino acids. Germline loops: CDR1 MGHRA, CDR2 YSYEKL. With V trimmed by 3 bases and J by 4 bases, 18 bases remained unmatched. The CDR3 DNA reads as TGCGCCAGCAGCCAGTGGCCCTCGGGGGAAGCGGGGGGGCGAGGGGCCAACGTCCTGACTTTC. It codes for CASSQWPSGEAGGRGANVLTF.

The rearrangement joins TRBV6-6 to TRBJ1-5; TRBD1 might be the D (6 bases). Germline CDR1 MNHNY, CDR2 SVGAGI (reference sequence). The CDR3 loop spans 16 amino acids. V lost 2 bases to trimming and J lost 9 bases, with 20 bases between them. For the CDR3, the DNA is TGTGCCAGCAGTTACCTGGGTGCGGGGGACATTCGGCCCCAGCATTTT. Residues: CASSYLGAGDIRPQHF.

This clone was counted once. This chain joins TRBV27 and TRBJ1-2, with 8 bases lining up with TRBD1. The CDR3 spans 13 residues. J lost 3 bases, V lost 6 bases, and 3 bases had no gene match. The germline gives CDR1 MNHEY, CDR2 SMNVEV (reference sequence). In nucleotides, the CDR3 is TGTGCCAGCAGCACGGACAGGGACTATGGCTACACCTTC. Translated: CASSTDRDYGYTF.